These 21 T cell receptor beta chains were sequenced from one sample in a study of blood T cell repertoires in COVID-19. Clones were sequenced by immunoSEQ multiplex PCR, and TCRdb holds only the in-frame ones, with some missing. The sample lists around 26,000 clones; 70% to 85% were seen once. Specimen: peripheral blood. The receptor set was obtained from a man older than 75 with active or convalescent COVID-19.

The chain carries TRBV4-1 and TRBJ2-2, with 7 positions matching TRBD1. CDR1 is MGHRA and CDR2 is YSYEKL in the germline V gene. CDR3 size: 15 residues. The V and J ends lost 6 bases and 6 bases, in that order; junction bases with no gene match: 10. CDR3 sequence: CASRAGTDVAGELFF. The DNA of the CDR3 is TGCGCCAGCAGAGCCGGGACAGATGTGGCCGGGGAGCTGTTTTTT.

The chain is built from TRBV2 and TRBJ1-6; 7 bases are shared with TRBD1. This CDR3 has 15 amino acids. Germline CDR1 reads SNHLY; CDR2 reads FYNNEI. After removal of 6 bases from V and 6 bases from J, the junction contained 8 bases not matched to a gene. The CDR3 DNA reads as TGTGCCAGCAGGAACCCCGGGACAGTTAATTCACCCCTCCACTTT. Residues: CASRNPGTVNSPLHF.

The chain recombines TRBV25-1 with TRBJ1-2; no clear D. The CDR3 contains 15 residues. Germline values: CDR1 MGHDK, CDR2 SYGVNS. Deletions cut 1 base from V and 4 bases from J, with 13 bases between. The chain's CDR3 is CASSELGSSSYGYTF. The CDR3 DNA sequence: TGTGCCAGCAGTGAATTGGGCAGTTCCTCCTATGGCTACACCTTC.

The J gene is TRBJ2-1, the V gene TRBV18, with 11 bases matching TRBD2. This CDR3 comprises 15 residues. The junction had 4 bases not matched to a gene; V was cut back by 3 bases and J by 6 bases. Germline V gene data show CDR1 as KGHSH and CDR2 as LQKENI. The CDR3 here is CASSPGLAGRNEQFF. The CDR3 DNA sequence: TGTGCCAGCTCACCCGGACTAGCGGGTCGCAATGAGCAGTTCTTC.

The J gene is TRBJ1-5, the V gene TRBV10-3; D gene unclear. The CDR3 consists of 14 residues. The ends were cut back, 10 bases at V and 2 bases at J, with 15 bases in the middle. Germline values: CDR1 ENHRY, CDR2 SYGVKD. The CDR3 protein is CATRTEGGNQPQHF. The DNA for the CDR3 is TGTGCCACCCGAACAGAGGGCGGCAATCAGCCCCAGCATTTT.

V usage is TRBV10-3 and J usage is TRBJ2-6; 10 bases fit TRBD1. The CDR3 contains 16 residues. V trimming: 10 bases; J trimming: 4 bases; junction bases outside the gene matches: 10. Germline CDR1 reads ENHRY; CDR2 reads SYGVKD. The CDR3 loop is CATGTGTGAGANVLTF. CDR3 in DNA: TGTGCCACCGGGACCGGGACAGGGGCCGGGGCCAACGTCCTGACTTTC.

The chain joins TRBV2 to TRBJ2-2, with D possibly matching TRBD2 (6 bases). V was shortened by 9 bases and J by 3 bases, with 14 bases between the two germline ends. In germline, CDR1 is SNHLY, CDR2 FYNNEI. The CDR3 runs 14 residues. In nucleotides, the CDR3 is TGTGCCAGTGGGGGTAGCGGCTACACCGGGGAGCTGTTTTTT. Translating gives CASGGSGYTGELFF.

This rearrangement joins TRBV4-1 to TRBJ2-4; the match to TRBD1 covers 7 bases. There are 14 residues in the CDR3. V shed 4 bases and J 5 bases; nucleotides not matched to a gene: 5. Germline CDR1 reads MGHRA; CDR2 reads YSYEKL. This CDR3 is CASSPRQGENIQYF. The CDR3 DNA reads as TGCGCCAGCAGCCCCCGACAGGGCGAAAACATTCAGTACTTC.

The chain is built from TRBV5-1 and TRBJ2-2; 8 bases align to TRBD2. The CDR3 loop spans 15 amino acids. V lost 4 bases, J lost 5 bases, and 7 bases stayed unmatched. The V gene's germline CDR1 is SGHRS and CDR2 YFSETQ. The CDR3 DNA follows: TGCGCCAGCAGCACCTCGGGGGGGCATACCGGGGAGCTGTTTTTT. This translates into CASSTSGGHTGELFF.

V usage is TRBV4-1 and J usage is TRBJ1-2; 8 bases agree with TRBD1. Germline CDR1 MGHRA, CDR2 YSYEKL. Trimming took 2 bases from V and 7 from J; bases not matched to a gene: 12. CDR3 length: 16 residues. For the CDR3, the DNA is TGCGCCAGCAGCCAATCGAGCCAGGGGGCTTTTGGTGGCTACACCTTC. It codes for CASSQSSQGAFGGYTF.

The rearrangement joins TRBV9 to TRBJ2-3, with 7 bases fitting TRBD1. There are 15 residues in the CDR3. CDR1 SGDLS and CDR2 YYNGEE come from the germline V gene. V lost 0 bases and J lost 8; bases outside the gene matches: 9. In nucleotides, the CDR3 is TGTGCCAGCAGCGTAGACACAGGGGATTCTGGTACGCAGTATTTT. Its translation: CASSVDTGDSGTQYF.

A word on this clone: The limits of the CDR3 on the DNA are not certain, so only TCRdb's listed CDR3 is given. The chain employs TRBV9 and TRBJ2-3; the D segment call TRBD2 is taken from the table without a DNA check. The CDR3 spans 16 amino acids, including both terminal residues. Germline V gene data show CDR1 as SGDLS and CDR2 as YYNGEE. The CDR3 sequence: CASSVASGRGTDTQYF.

The V gene is TRBV19, the J gene TRBJ2-7; 8 nucleotides agree with TRBD2. CDR3 length: 14 amino acids. Per germline, CDR1 LNHDA and CDR2 SQIVND (reference sequence). After removal of 7 bases from V and 6 bases from J, the junction contained 11 bases not matched to a gene. CDR3 coding DNA: TGTGCCAGTACAGTGGGACTAGATTACTCCGAGCAGTACTTC. This translates into CASTVGLDYSEQYF.

The chain is built from TRBV18 and TRBJ2-5, with a weak D call TRBD1 (6 bases). The CDR3 is 17 residues long. Germline V gene sequence: CDR1 KGHSH, CDR2 LQKENI. The V and J ends lost 1 base and 4 bases respectively, with 19 bases between them. The CDR3 DNA reads as TGTGCCAGCTCACCACTCCTGGGCAGGGGCACTGGAGAGACCCAGTACTTC. Its protein product is CASSPLLGRGTGETQYF.

This clone was found once. This chain joins TRBV10-3 and TRBJ1-2; TRBD1 might be the D (5 bases). V shed 10 bases and J shed 5 bases, with 14 bases lying between them. CDR3 size: 12 residues. Germline loops: CDR1 ENHRY, CDR2 SYGVKD. The CDR3 DNA is TGTGCCACCGAGACAGATAGGTATGGCTACACCTTC. Amino acids: CATETDRYGYTF.

The chain links TRBV6-1 to TRBJ2-4; a possible D gene is TRBD2 (6 bases). This CDR3 region has 17 residues. V lost 0 bases, J lost 1 base, and 13 bases lay in between. Germline values: CDR1 MNHNS, CDR2 SASEGT. The CDR3 reads CASSEARGDGAKNIQYF. The CDR3 DNA reads as TGTGCCAGCAGTGAAGCTCGCGGGGACGGGGCCAAAAACATTCAGTACTTC.

V gene TRBV19 combines with J gene TRBJ2-5; maybe TRBD1 (6 bases). The CDR3 spans 13 residues. Germline V CDR1 and CDR2: LNHDA, SQIVND (reference sequence). The ends were cut back, 4 bases at V and 5 bases at J, with 11 bases in the middle. The CDR3 DNA reads as TGTGCCAGTAGTACCTACAGGGAGGAGACCCAGTACTTC. Translation gives CASSTYREETQYF.

The chain joins TRBV10-1 to TRBJ2-2; D perhaps matches TRBD1 (6 bases). The V end was cut by 3 bases, the J end by 1 base, with 6 bases between. The germline V gene encodes CDR1 WNHNN and CDR2 SYGVQD (reference sequence). This CDR3 comprises 14 residues. The CDR3: CASSEGGNTGELFF. In nucleotides, the CDR3 is TGCGCCAGCAGTGAAGGGGGGAACACCGGGGAGCTGTTTTTT.

The chain joins TRBV7-6 to TRBJ1-1; D is possibly TRBD1 (6 bases). Trimming cost V 4 bases and J 3 bases, with 18 bases left between them. This CDR3 contains 16 residues. In germline, CDR1 is SGHVS, CDR2 FNYEAQ. The DNA for the CDR3 is TGTGCCAGCAGCTCCGGATTCACCACAGGGTACACTGAAGCTTTCTTT. This sequence encodes CASSSGFTTGYTEAFF. Filled out from reference TRBV7-6 and TRBJ1-1, the complete variable domain reads GAGVSQSPRYKVTKRGQDVALRCDPISGHVSLYWYRQALGQGPEFLTYFNYEAQQDKSGLPNDRFSAERPEGSISTLTIQRTEQRDSAMYRCASSSGFTTGYTEAFFGQGTRLTVV.

The chain links TRBV13 to TRBJ2-3, with 7 nucleotides matching TRBD2. V gave up 4 bases and J gave up 0 bases; unmatched junction bases: 1. The CDR3 length is 14 residues. Per germline, CDR1 PRHDT and CDR2 FYEKMQ (reference sequence). The CDR3 DNA follows: TGTGCCAGCAGCTCTAGCGGCAGCACAGATACGCAGTATTTT. Protein sequence: CASSSSGSTDTQYF.

V gene TRBV29-1 combines with J gene TRBJ2-3, with 7 bases lining up with TRBD1. The CDR3 extends over 15 amino acids. Germline trimming cut 4 bases from V and 3 bases from J; bases unmatched to any gene: 10. The germline V gene encodes CDR1 SQVTM and CDR2 ANQGSEA. DNA for the CDR3: TGCAGCGTTGTAAGAGACAGGGTAGGGACAGATACGCAGTATTTT. Its translation: CSVVRDRVGTDTQYF.